Listed below are T cell receptor beta chains from one sample, sequenced in a study of blood T cell repertoires in COVID-19. Profiling relied on immunoSEQ multiplex PCR, and the TCRdb table lists in-frame clones only, not all of them. The sample has 45,000 to 55,000 clones; about 87% are singletons. What was sequenced was peripheral blood. The receptors here all came from an elderly man with acute or convalescent COVID-19. The CDR3 runs from the conserved cysteine through the conserved F or W. The D gene is left open where the match is weak. Clone size is given for some rows only: seen once, a few or many times, or a class if the clone is expanded.

j_call,clone_size,d_call,v_call,cdr3_aa,cdr3_nt
TRBJ1-4,NA,NA,TRBV5-8,CASALYVATNEKLFF,TGTGCCAGCGCACTTTATGTTGCAACTAATGAAAAACTGTTTTTT
TRBJ1-1,NA,TRBD1,TRBV19,CATGTGNTEAFF,TGTGCCACCGGGACAGGGAACACTGAAGCTTTCTTT
TRBJ1-1,few,TRBD1,TRBV6-5,CASAFGQGNTEAFF,TGTGCCAGCGCCTTCGGACAGGGCAATACTGAAGCTTTCTTT
TRBJ1-4,NA,NA,TRBV19,CASRGPTNEKLFF,TGTGCCAGTAGGGGCCCTACTAATGAAAAACTGTTTTTT
TRBJ2-1,NA,NA,TRBV6-5,CASSSTLGGNEQFF,TGTGCCAGCAGTTCCACCCTAGGAGGCAATGAGCAGTTCTTC
TRBJ2-2,NA,TRBD1,TRBV19,CASRDRATGELFF,TGTGCCAGTAGGGACAGGGCGACCGGGGAGCTGTTTTTT
TRBJ1-2,NA,TRBD1,TRBV14,CASSQGTGRNTF,TGTGCCAGCAGCCAAGGGACAGGGAGGAACACCTTC
TRBJ1-6,NA,NA,TRBV6-1,CASSEARGGMSSPLHF,TGTGCCAGCAGTGAGGCAAGAGGGGGTATGAGCTCACCCCTCCACTTT
TRBJ1-4,NA,NA,TRBV6-4,CASSRNNEKLFF,TGTGCCAGCAGCAGGAATAATGAAAAACTGTTTTTT
TRBJ1-6,NA,NA,TRBV4-1,CASSQEEGRSYSPLHF,TGCGCCAGCAGCCAAGAAGAGGGCCGTTCCTATTCACCCCTCCACTTT
TRBJ1-2,NA,NA,TRBV7-2,CASSLVASSSYGYTF,TGTGCCAGCAGCTTAGTCGCCAGTTCCAGCTATGGCTACACCTTC
TRBJ2-4,NA,NA,TRBV19,CASSITTIAKNIQYF,TGTGCCAGTAGTATAACTACGATAGCCAAAAACATTCAGTACTTC
TRBJ2-7,NA,TRBD1,TRBV27,CASSKGQANYEQYF,TGTGCCAGCAGTAAAGGACAGGCTAACTACGAGCAGTACTTC
TRBJ2-3,NA,TRBD1,TRBV18,CASSPRQGATDTQYF,TGTGCCAGCTCACCGCGACAGGGGGCCACAGATACGCAGTATTTT
TRBJ2-5,NA,TRBD1,TRBV7-9,CASSWDRVGTQYF,TGTGCCAGCAGCTGGGACAGGGTCGGGACCCAGTACTTC
TRBJ2-2,NA,NA,TRBV14,CASSQGWGDTNTGELFF,TGTGCCAGCAGCCAAGGGTGGGGCGATACGAACACCGGGGAGCTGTTTTTT
TRBJ1-5,NA,NA,TRBV6-5,CASSFDRNQPQHF,TGTGCCAGCAGTTTCGACAGGAATCAGCCCCAGCATTTT
TRBJ2-1,once,TRBD2,TRBV10-3,CAISESGGAFGEQFF,TGTGCCATCAGTGAGAGCGGGGGGGCTTTCGGTGAGCAGTTCTTC
TRBJ1-3,NA,NA,TRBV7-9,CASSPRNRSSGNTIYF,TGTGCCAGCAGCCCTCGCAACAGGTCCTCTGGAAACACCATATATTTT
TRBJ2-2,once,NA,TRBV6-5,CASSLTRNTGELFF,TGTGCCAGCAGTCTGACAAGGAACACCGGGGAGCTGTTTTTT
TRBJ2-7,once,NA,TRBV7-2,CASSLSGQRSYEQYF,TGTGCCAGCAGCCTCTCTGGCCAAAGATCCTACGAGCAGTACTTC
TRBJ1-1,once,NA,TRBV30,CAWSPPFGGDTEAFF,TGTGCCTGGAGTCCACCTTTCGGGGGGGACACTGAAGCTTTCTTT
TRBJ2-7,once,TRBD2,TRBV5-6,CASSPGTSVEYF,TGTGCCAGCAGCCCGGGGACTAGCGTGGAGTACTTC
TRBJ2-3,NA,NA,TRBV19,CASSIRAGASTDTQYF,TGTGCCAGTAGTATTCGGGCGGGGGCCAGCACAGATACGCAGTATTTT
TRBJ2-5,NA,NA,TRBV7-2,CASSLDLGAETQYF,TGTGCCAGCAGCTTAGACTTGGGGGCGGAGACCCAGTACTTC
TRBJ2-7,NA,TRBD2,TRBV28,CASCPSGAPREQYF,TGTGCCAGCTGTCCGAGCGGGGCCCCTCGCGAGCAGTACTTC
TRBJ1-3,NA,NA,TRBV6-5,CASTTRQGTGNTIYF,TGTGCCAGCACCACCCGGCAGGGTACGGGAAACACCATATATTTT
TRBJ1-2,once,NA,TRBV7-9,CASSLSGYTF,TGTGCCAGCAGCTTGAGTGGCTACACCTTC
TRBJ1-2,NA,NA,TRBV28,CASSLTGTPRGYTF,TGTGCCAGCAGTTTAACAGGGACGCCTAGGGGCTACACCTTC
TRBJ2-5,once,TRBD2,TRBV2,CASTRGGQETQYF,TGTGCCAGCACCCGGGGGGGACAAGAGACCCAGTACTTC
TRBJ1-1,NA,TRBD1,TRBV7-2,CASSLASRDRGGITEAFF,TGTGCCAGCAGCTTAGCGTCTAGGGACAGGGGAGGGATCACTGAAGCTTTCTTT
TRBJ1-2,NA,NA,TRBV5-1,CASSLQTNYGYTF,TGCGCCAGCAGCTTGCAGACAAACTATGGCTACACCTTC
TRBJ2-7,once,TRBD1,TRBV2,CASSWAGGRYEQYF,TGTGCCAGCAGTTGGGCAGGGGGTCGCTACGAGCAGTACTTC
TRBJ2-2,NA,TRBD1,TRBV28,CASSRPDREVRGELFF,TGTGCCAGCAGTCGCCCGGACAGGGAAGTGAGGGGGGAGCTGTTTTTT
TRBJ2-1,NA,NA,TRBV5-1,CASSLAVGGGASNEQFF,TGCGCCAGCAGCTTGGCCGTCGGAGGGGGCGCGAGTAATGAGCAGTTCTTC
TRBJ1-1,NA,NA,TRBV7-9,CASSLAWGQRPNTEAFF,TGTGCCAGCAGCTTGGCGTGGGGACAAAGGCCAAACACTGAAGCTTTCTTT
TRBJ1-2,NA,NA,TRBV3-1/TRBV3-2,CASSQTRTNYGYTF,TGTGCCAGCAGCCAAACCCGGACAAACTATGGCTACACCTTC
TRBJ2-7,once,TRBD1,TRBV18,CASSPVGQGSYEQYF,TGTGCCAGCTCACCAGTCGGACAGGGCTCCTACGAGCAGTACTTC
TRBJ1-1,NA,TRBD1,TRBV5-1,CASSFDRGARAFF,TGCGCCAGCAGCTTCGACAGGGGGGCCCGAGCTTTCTTT
TRBJ2-7,once,NA,TRBV6-2/TRBV6-3,CASSYSGRTYEQYF,TGTGCCAGCAGTTACTCGGGCAGGACCTACGAGCAGTACTTC
TRBJ1-2,once,TRBD1,TRBV5-1,CASSSGGTRGYTF,TGCGCCAGCAGCTCAGGGGGCACTAGGGGCTACACCTTC
TRBJ2-3,NA,NA,TRBV9,CASSVATGLDRQYF,TGTGCCAGCAGCGTAGCTACAGGGCTGGATAGGCAGTATTTT
TRBJ2-4,NA,NA,TRBV20-1,CSASRGPENIQYF,TGCAGTGCTAGTCGTGGGCCTGAAAACATTCAGTACTTC
TRBJ2-2,NA,NA,TRBV10-2,CASSGTANTGELFF,TGCGCCAGCAGTGGGACAGCGAACACCGGGGAGCTGTTTTTT